This T cell receptor (beta chain) came from a study of blood T cells in healthy people across ages. PCR was performed a second time for roughly 7 to 12 cycles using a sample-barcoded 5' primer and a J-beta primer mix. TCRdb analysed the 5' RACE reads with MiXCR anew, one entry per CDR3 protein. The table lists 650,000 to 700,000 distinct CDR3 sequences, more than 45% of them singletons, with about 13% in the top ten. Germline V gene sequence: CDR1 GTSNPN, CDR2 SVGIG (reference sequence). CDR3 length: 12 residues. Trimming shortened V by 2 bases and J by 4 bases, and 8 bases separated the two germline ends.

The chain is built from TRBV30 and TRBJ1-2; D not resolved. The sequence was collected from a woman older than 75 in good health. Sample: blood. CDR3 coding DNA: TGTGCCTGGAGTTTGGGGTCCTATGGCTACACCTTC. Its translation is CAWSLGSYGYTF.